What follows is one T cell receptor beta chain and its context. Its antigen remains unidentified. Trimming took off 3 bases at V and 6 bases at J, with 16 bases between the two ends. This CDR3 spans 14 amino acids. Looked up from germline, CDR1 is SGHKS and CDR2 is YYEKEE (reference sequence). Sequenced with the Oncomine TCR Beta short-read assay was DNA taken from cultured CD4+ T cells. TCRdb processed the PCR reads anew with MiXCR; each CDR3 protein has one entry. Among just under 20,000 distinct CDR3 sequences listed, 40% to 45% were seen once. The source of the sample is a study of vaccination and CD4 T cells after COVID-19. The wider study: Post-COVID specimens were obtained a median about 100 days after diagnosis (range 35 to 161). Investigators took post-vaccine samples a median about 65 days after dose two, within a range of 14 to 241. Cultures serving as controls received a peptide pool (CEFX or HIV-1 Nef) or no peptide.

The study's findings and limits: The median proportion of reactive clones detected only post-vaccination in convalescent patients was over 65%.

Treatment given: approximately 9-day PBMC culture with coronavirus spike peptide pools or control peptides (ViraFEST assay). The sequencing used CD4+ T cells from blood, cultured in vitro, collected before SARS-CoV-2 vaccination. The clonotype comes from a human donor who received a COVID-19 vaccine. The V gene is TRBV5-5, the J gene TRBJ2-7; TRBD1 might be the D (6 bases). CDR3 sequence reads: CASSSPGQRPEQYF. The CDR3, as DNA: TGTGCCAGCAGCTCGCCGGGACAAAGACCCGAGCAGTACTTC. Together with reference TRBV5-5 and TRBJ2-7, the CDR3 gives the full variable domain: DAGVTQSPTHLIKTRGQQVTLRCSPISGHKSVSWYQQVLGQGPQFIFQYYEKEERGRGNFPDRFSARQFPNYSSELNVNALLLGDSALYLCASSSPGQRPEQYFGPGTRLTVT.